Described below is a single T cell receptor beta chain sequence and its context. The data are from a study of cytomegalovirus exposure and HLA in healthy donors. CDR1 ENHRY and CDR2 SYGVKD come from the germline V gene. V lost 2 bases and J lost 1, with 8 bases in between. The length of the CDR3 is 14 residues. The PCR contained 60 Vbeta and 13 Jbeta primers. Using immunoSEQ multiplex PCR, the repertoire was profiled, and TCRdb retains in-frame clones only, with some absent. The table has about 140,000 clones, roughly 77% seen once. The chain recombines TRBV10-3 with TRBJ1-1; D is unresolved. Material: PBMCs. The source of this sequence is a female donor in good health and CMV-seronegative. CDR3 loop: CAISERYRNTEAFF. The CDR3 DNA is TGTGCCATCAGTGAGCGGTACCGGAACACTGAAGCTTTCTTT.